Below are 21 T cell receptor beta chains sequenced from a single sample in a study of blood T cell repertoires in COVID-19. Method: immunoSEQ multiplex PCR; TCRdb's copy keeps in-frame clones and lacks some. The sample has about 120,000 clones; roughly 80% are singletons. Sequencing input: peripheral blood. All receptors come from a man aged 25 to 45 with acute or convalescent COVID-19.

The gene calls are TRBV25-1 and TRBJ1-1; TRBD1 matches 8 bases. The CDR3 totals 13 residues. V lost 4 bases and J lost 5; bases outside the gene matches: 3. CDR1 is MGHDK, CDR2 SYGVNS, per germline. The CDR3 loop reads CASSATGETEAFF. The CDR3 bases are TGTGCCAGCAGTGCGACAGGGGAAACTGAAGCTTTCTTT.

The chain joins TRBV6-5 to TRBJ1-1; TRBD1 matches 11 bases. Trimming removed 6 bases from V and 4 bases from J; junction bases left unmatched: 4. The CDR3 loop spans 14 amino acids. Germline CDR1 reads MNHEY; CDR2 reads SVGAGI. For the CDR3, the DNA is TGTGCCAGCAGCCCGGGGACAGGGGGCACTGAAGCTTTCTTT. Amino acid sequence: CASSPGTGGTEAFF.

The rearrangement joins TRBV7-3 to TRBJ2-2, with 10 positions matching TRBD2. The germline CDR1 and CDR2 sequences are SGHTA and FQGTGA. The V and J ends lost 1 base and 3 bases, in that order; junction bases with no gene match: 8. This CDR3 contains 18 residues. CDR3 sequence reads: CASSLKNMLAGDTGELFF. The CDR3 nucleotides read TGTGCCAGCAGCTTAAAGAATATGCTAGCGGGGGACACCGGGGAGCTGTTTTTT. The complete variable domain, with remaining parts taken from reference TRBV7-3 and TRBJ2-2, reads GAGVSQTPSNKVTEKGKYVELRCDPISGHTALYWYRQSLGQGPEFLIYFQGTGAADDSGLPNDRFFAVRPEGSVSTLKIQRTERGDSAVYLCASSLKNMLAGDTGELFFGEGSRLTVL.

This clone has just a few counts. The rearrangement links TRBV29-1 to TRBJ1-1; D remains ambiguous. V lost 3 bases to trimming and J lost 0 bases, with 8 bases between them. Germline V gene sequence: CDR1 SQVTM, CDR2 ANQGSEA. This CDR3 has 13 amino acids. Here the CDR3 DNA reads TGCAGCGTTGAGATACAGCTGAACACTGAAGCTTTCTTT. This gives the protein CSVEIQLNTEAFF.

This clone was detected only a few times. J is TRBJ2-7 and V is TRBV4-1, with a weak D call TRBD2 (7 bases). This CDR3 is 15 amino acids long. V dropped 1 base and J dropped 4 bases, with 14 bases sitting between them. The V gene's germline CDR1 is MGHRA and CDR2 YSYEKL. Written as DNA, the CDR3 is TGCGCCAGCAGCCAAGTCCTGGCGGGGGCGTACGAGCAGTACTTC. Translating gives CASSQVLAGAYEQYF.

The chain carries TRBV30 and TRBJ1-2, with D unresolved. The CDR3 has 10 residues. Trimming stripped 3 bases from V and 6 bases from J, with 5 bases between. Per the germline V gene, CDR1 is GTSNPN and CDR2 is SVGIG (reference sequence). CDR3 protein: CAWRQNGYTF. The DNA of the CDR3 is TGTGCCTGGAGACAAAATGGCTACACCTTC.

CDR3 loop: CAITQDRDQPQHF. The CDR3 DNA reads as TGTGCCATCACCCAGGACAGGGATCAGCCCCAGCATTTT. The V and J genes are TRBV10-3 and TRBJ1-5; 8 positions agree with TRBD1. V dropped 7 bases and J dropped 5; count of bases not matched to a gene: 4. Germline V gene lookup returns CDR1 ENHRY and CDR2 SYGVKD. The CDR3 length is 13 residues.

This sequence joins TRBV25-1 and TRBJ2-2, with 8 positions matching TRBD2. The germline V gene encodes CDR1 MGHDK and CDR2 SYGVNS. CDR3 length: 15 residues. After removal of 3 bases from V and 6 bases from J, the junction contained 6 bases not matched to a gene. The CDR3 DNA reads TGTGCCAGCAGTGAGTTCGGGACTAGAGCCGGGGAGCTGTTTTTT. Translated: CASSEFGTRAGELFF.

The rearrangement joins TRBV2 to TRBJ1-6; 11 positions agree with TRBD1. CDR1 is SNHLY, CDR2 FYNNEI, per germline. The CDR3 covers 13 residues. Germline trimming cut 7 bases from V and 10 bases from J; bases unmatched to any gene: 3. The CDR3 region is CASKGQGVSPLHF. As DNA, the CDR3 is TGTGCCAGCAAGGGACAGGGGGTATCACCCCTCCACTTT.

This chain connects TRBV4-1 to TRBJ2-5; 7 bases map to TRBD1. The J segment lost 3 bases and the V segment lost 3 bases, leaving 10 bases of the junction unmatched. Per the germline V gene, CDR1 is MGHRA and CDR2 is YSYEKL. The CDR3 covers 16 residues. The CDR3 sequence: CASSQSTGLEKETQYF. As DNA, the CDR3 is TGCGCCAGCAGCCAGTCGACAGGGTTGGAGAAAGAGACCCAGTACTTC.

The V gene is TRBV19, the J gene TRBJ1-5, with D possibly being TRBD1 (6 bases). V gave up 7 bases and J gave up 4 bases, with 20 bases separating them. Germline CDR1 reads LNHDA; CDR2 reads SQIVND (reference sequence). The CDR3 is made up of 16 amino acids. Here the CDR3 DNA reads TGTGCCAGTACCTTAGTTGGGGGGGCTGGTAATCAGCCCCAGCATTTT. It yields the protein CASTLVGGAGNQPQHF.

The gene calls are TRBV19 and TRBJ2-1; TRBD2 matches 14 bases. The V gene end was trimmed by 6 bases and the J gene end by 3 bases; junction bases not matched to a gene: 4. Germline-derived CDR1 and CDR2 are LNHDA and SQIVND (reference sequence). The CDR3 contains 16 residues. The CDR3 DNA is TGTGCCAGTAGCGGGACTAGCGGGGGCCACTACAATGAGCAGTTCTTC. This encodes CASSGTSGGHYNEQFF.

The V call is TRBV2, the J call TRBJ2-3, with 8 positions matching TRBD1. There are 16 residues in the CDR3. V dropped 3 bases and J dropped 3; count of bases not matched to a gene: 8. Germline V gives CDR1 SNHLY, CDR2 FYNNEI. In nucleotides, the CDR3 is TGTGCCAGCAGTGACTGGCAGGGGGCTGTGACAGATACGCAGTATTTT. This translates into CASSDWQGAVTDTQYF.

V gene TRBV30 combines with J gene TRBJ1-3, with a weak D call TRBD1 (5 bases). V was clipped by 3 bases and J by 5 bases, with 17 bases between them. Germline V gene lookup returns CDR1 GTSNPN and CDR2 SVGIG (reference sequence). CDR3 length: 15 residues. The CDR3 region is CAWRETVSPRNTIYF. The CDR3 DNA is TGTGCCTGGAGGGAGACAGTCTCTCCGAGAAACACCATATATTTT.

The V gene is TRBV3-1 (or the pseudogene TRBV3-2), the J gene TRBJ2-3, with 7 bases matching TRBD1. V lost 2 bases to trimming and J lost 2 bases; unmatched junction nucleotides: 13. Germline V gives CDR1 LGHDT, CDR2 YNNKEL (reference sequence). This CDR3 has 18 amino acids. The CDR3 DNA sequence: TGTGCCAGCAGCCAACGACCTTATTGGACAGGCCACACAGATACGCAGTATTTT. Translating it yields CASSQRPYWTGHTDTQYF.

The rearrangement links TRBV5-1 to TRBJ2-3; the match to TRBD1 covers 8 bases. The CDR3 covers 16 residues. The germline gives CDR1 SGHRS, CDR2 YFSETQ. The trim removed 1 base at V and 4 bases at J, leaving 8 bases unmatched. The CDR3 reads CASSLYWAGGADTQYF. CDR3 DNA sequence: TGCGCCAGCAGCTTGTATTGGGCAGGGGGCGCAGATACGCAGTATTTT.

This clone was counted once. The chain is built from TRBV7-9 and TRBJ2-3, with a weak D call TRBD2 (5 bases). CDR3 length: 13 residues. The germline V gene has CDR1 SEHNR and CDR2 FQNEAQ (reference sequence). Trimming took off 0 bases at V and 4 bases at J, with 5 bases between the two ends. The CDR3 DNA follows: TGTGCCAGCAGCTTAGCGGGAGCAGATACGCAGTATTTT. Its translation: CASSLAGADTQYF.

V usage is TRBV5-4 and J usage is TRBJ1-6; D might be TRBD1 (5 bases). The CDR3 has 17 residues. The V gene's germline CDR1 is SGHNT and CDR2 YYREEE (reference sequence). V lost 1 base to trimming and J lost 7 bases, with 18 bases between them. The CDR3 DNA is TGTGCCAGCAGCTTGTTGGGATCCGGGACTTCAAATTCACCCCTCCACTTT. It encodes CASSLLGSGTSNSPLHF.

This clone was recorded once. J is TRBJ1-6 and V is TRBV2; D perhaps matches TRBD1 (5 bases). V dropped 6 bases and J dropped 4 bases, with 10 bases sitting between them. The CDR3 covers 14 residues. The germline V gene encodes CDR1 SNHLY and CDR2 FYNNEI. In DNA, the CDR3 is TGTGCCAGCAGCCCAGACAGTTATAATTCACCCCTCCACTTT. Residues: CASSPDSYNSPLHF.

The V call is TRBV9, the J call TRBJ1-5, with D unclear. This CDR3 comprises 16 residues. The V and J ends lost 0 bases and 6 bases respectively, with 16 bases between them. Germline V gene data show CDR1 as SGDLS and CDR2 as YYNGEE. CDR3 region: CASSVGAALEGQPQHF. The CDR3 nucleotides are TGTGCCAGCAGCGTAGGGGCAGCTCTCGAAGGTCAGCCCCAGCATTTT. Full variable domain (outside the CDR3, taken from reference TRBV9 and TRBJ1-5): DSGVTQTPKHLITATGQRVTLRCSPRSGDLSVYWYQQSLDQGLQFLIQYYNGEERAKGNILERFSAQQFPDLHSELNLSSLELGDSALYFCASSVGAALEGQPQHFGDGTRLSIL.

The rearrangement uses TRBV3-1 (or the pseudogene TRBV3-2) and TRBJ1-2; possible D gene TRBD1, 5 bases. V was clipped by 0 bases and J by 2 bases, with 10 bases between them. Germline V gives CDR1 LGHDT, CDR2 YNNKEL (reference sequence). CDR3 length: 15 residues. In DNA form, the CDR3 reads TGTGCCAGCAGCCAAGATTTGCGGACAAACTATGGCTACACCTTC. Its translation is CASSQDLRTNYGYTF.